Listed below are T cell receptor beta chains from one sample, sequenced in a study of T cell responses to AZD1222 COVID-19 vaccine. Sequencing was performed with immunoSEQ multiplex PCR; in TCRdb, only in-frame clones are kept and a portion is missing. The sample has around 190,000 clones, roughly 92% seen once. The sequencing used peripheral blood, collected 28 days after the second AZD1222 dose. The receptors here all came from an adult who received the AZD1222 COVID-19 vaccine. CDR3s include the opening cysteine and the closing phenylalanine or tryptophan. Fields, in order: V gene, J gene, D gene, clone size, CDR3 protein, CDR3 DNA. A D gene is named only where the DNA matches it firmly. Only part of the rows carry a size: once, few, many, or a class if the clone is expanded.

TRBV6-1,TRBJ1-5,TRBD1,once,CASSEPGQAGQPQHF,TGTGCCAGCAGTGAACCGGGACAGGCGGGTCAGCCCCAGCATTTT
TRBV11-2,TRBJ2-7,-,once,CASSLEGLLGSYEQYF,TGTGCCAGCAGCTTAGAGGGGCTGCTTGGGTCCTACGAGCAGTACTTC
TRBV2,TRBJ1-5,-,-,CASSTDSLSNQPQHF,TGTGCCAGCAGTACGGACTCCCTTAGCAATCAGCCCCAGCATTTT
TRBV5-6,TRBJ1-2,-,-,CASSLEPGSGYTF,TGTGCCAGCAGCTTGGAGCCAGGGTCAGGCTACACCTTC
TRBV9,TRBJ2-7,TRBD2,-,CASSRTSGSYEQYF,TGTGCCAGCAGCCGGACTAGCGGGTCCTACGAGCAGTACTTC
TRBV27,TRBJ2-3,-,-,CASSLTRGTDTQYF,TGTGCCAGCAGTTTAACGAGGGGAACAGATACGCAGTATTTT
TRBV19,TRBJ1-1,-,once,CASSFDLGTEAFF,TGTGCCAGTAGTTTCGACCTGGGCACTGAAGCTTTCTTT
TRBV5-1,TRBJ1-3,TRBD1,-,CASSSLTGPGNTIYF,TGCGCCAGCAGCTCCCTGACAGGGCCCGGAAACACCATATATTTT
TRBV11-2,TRBJ2-7,-,-,CASSRIYEQYF,TGTGCCAGCAGCCGTATATACGAGCAGTACTTC
TRBV18,TRBJ2-7,TRBD1,-,CASSPMTGPYEQYF,TGTGCCAGCTCACCTATGACAGGGCCCTACGAGCAGTACTTC
TRBV5-1,TRBJ1-6,-,-,CASSYDITSPLHF,TGCGCCAGCAGCTACGACATAACATCACCCCTCCACTTT
TRBV30,TRBJ1-6,-,-,CAWKGDNSPLHF,TGTGCCTGGAAGGGGGATAATTCACCCCTCCACTTT
TRBV9,TRBJ1-2,-,-,CASSFTGTANYGYTF,TGTGCCAGCAGCTTTACCGGGACGGCAAACTATGGCTACACCTTC
TRBV5-6,TRBJ2-2,-,-,CASSPDRGELFF,TGTGCCAGCAGCCCGGACCGCGGGGAGCTGTTTTTT
TRBV28,TRBJ1-2,TRBD1,once,CASSFGQGGYTF,TGTGCCAGCAGTTTTGGACAGGGGGGCTACACCTTC
TRBV28,TRBJ1-5,TRBD1,-,CASSSSDRVRQPQHF,TGTGCCAGCAGTTCATCCGACAGGGTGCGCCAGCCCCAGCATTTT
TRBV18,TRBJ2-1,TRBD2,once,CASSPLETSGWVF,TGTGCCAGCTCACCACTGGAGACTAGCGGGTGGGTCTTC
TRBV5-1,TRBJ2-7,-,-,CASSLEVSRTNEQYF,TGCGCCAGCAGCTTGGAGGTTTCCAGGACGAACGAGCAGTACTTC
TRBV19,TRBJ2-7,-,once,CASSIAVGPYEQYF,TGTGCCAGTAGTATCGCTGTCGGACCCTACGAGCAGTACTTC
TRBV18,TRBJ2-7,TRBD2,-,CASSPFLRRTSASSYEQYF,TGTGCCAGCTCACCATTTCTTCGCAGGACTAGCGCGTCCTCCTACGAGCAGTACTTC
TRBV6-5,TRBJ2-7,-,-,CASSPLLSSSYEQYF,TGTGCCAGCAGCCCCCTCTTATCGAGCTCCTACGAGCAGTACTTC
TRBV5-6,TRBJ1-2,TRBD1,-,CASGQGDVYGYTF,TGTGCCAGTGGACAGGGGGACGTCTATGGCTACACCTTC
TRBV3-1/TRBV3-2,TRBJ1-6,-,-,CASRSRWASNSPLHF,TGTGCCAGCAGATCCCGTTGGGCCTCAAACTCACCCCTCCACTTT
TRBV12-3/TRBV12-4,TRBJ1-1,-,once,CASRTGIQAFF,TGTGCCAGCAGAACAGGAATTCAAGCTTTCTTT
TRBV4-3,TRBJ2-2,TRBD2,-,CASRRAGDTGELFF,TGCGCCAGCAGAAGAGCGGGGGACACCGGGGAGCTGTTTTTT
TRBV15,TRBJ1-5,TRBD1,-,CATMTGVDQPQHF,TGTGCCACCATGACAGGGGTCGATCAGCCCCAGCATTTT
TRBV27,TRBJ1-1,-,few,CASSPGRLNTEAFF,TGTGCCAGCAGTCCCGGACGGCTGAACACTGAAGCTTTCTTT
TRBV28,TRBJ2-7,TRBD1,-,CASRGQGNNRLREQYF,TGTGCCAGCAGAGGACAGGGGAATAATCGCCTACGCGAGCAGTACTTC
TRBV11-1,TRBJ2-1,-,-,CASSLTDVVYYNEQFF,TGTGCCAGCAGCCTAACGGACGTGGTTTACTACAATGAGCAGTTCTTC
TRBV5-5,TRBJ1-6,TRBD1,-,CASSPGQSYNSPLHF,TGTGCCAGCAGCCCGGGACAGTCCTATAATTCACCCCTCCACTTT
TRBV7-2,TRBJ2-5,-,-,CASSLGTISQETQYF,TGTGCCAGCAGCTTGGGGACAATCTCACAAGAGACCCAGTACTTC
TRBV7-9,TRBJ1-2,-,-,CASSLVNRDGYTF,TGTGCCAGCAGCTTAGTGAACAGGGATGGCTACACCTTC
TRBV7-6,TRBJ1-2,TRBD1,once,CASSLGSGTGFGYTF,TGTGCCAGCAGCTTAGGATCCGGGACAGGTTTTGGCTACACCTTC
TRBV27,TRBJ1-1,-,-,CASSWGTEAFF,TGTGCCAGCAGCTGGGGAACTGAAGCTTTCTTT
TRBV6-5,TRBJ1-6,TRBD1,-,CASSYGAGGNSPLHF,TGTGCCAGCAGTTACGGAGCAGGGGGAAATTCACCCCTCCACTTT
TRBV27,TRBJ2-3,TRBD2,once,CASSPRTSGHTDTQYF,TGTGCCAGCAGTCCGCGGACTAGCGGCCACACAGATACGCAGTATTTT
TRBV27,TRBJ2-2,-,-,CASSFVSHTGELFF,TGTGCCAGCAGCTTCGTCAGCCACACCGGGGAGCTGTTTTTT
TRBV27,TRBJ2-1,-,-,CASNPQVNYNEQFF,TGTGCCAGCAATCCCCAAGTGAACTACAATGAGCAGTTCTTC
TRBV3-1/TRBV3-2,TRBJ1-1,-,-,CASSQGAFF,TGTGCCAGCAGCCAAGGAGCTTTCTTT
TRBV3-1/TRBV3-2,TRBJ1-2,-,once,CASSQGTYGYTF,TGTGCCAGCAGCCAAGGGACCTATGGCTACACCTTC
TRBV4-1,TRBJ2-1,-,-,CASSQAWDSLGNEQFF,TGCGCCAGCAGCCAAGCCTGGGACTCCCTCGGCAATGAGCAGTTCTTC
TRBV29-1,TRBJ1-1,-,-,CSATIGQSNTEAFF,TGCAGCGCGACTATAGGACAGTCTAACACTGAAGCTTTCTTT
TRBV27,TRBJ1-1,-,once,CASSIRWSGTEAFF,TGTGCCAGCAGTATTAGGTGGAGTGGAACTGAAGCTTTCTTT
TRBV28,TRBJ1-5,-,-,CASSLWFRGDQPQHF,TGTGCCAGCAGTTTATGGTTCAGGGGTGATCAGCCCCAGCATTTT
TRBV11-3,TRBJ2-3,TRBD2,-,CASSLVSGLAFGDTQYF,TGTGCCAGCAGCTTAGTTTCAGGACTAGCATTTGGAGATACGCAGTATTTT
TRBV5-6,TRBJ2-7,-,-,CASSLAVRGRWEQYF,TGTGCCAGCAGCTTGGCCGTCAGGGGGAGGTGGGAGCAGTACTTC
TRBV15,TRBJ2-7,TRBD1,-,CATSRDRGAYEQYF,TGTGCCACCAGCAGGGACAGGGGTGCCTACGAGCAGTACTTC
TRBV7-2,TRBJ1-4,-,-,CASSSQGAANEKLFF,TGTGCCAGCAGCTCCCAGGGAGCAGCTAATGAAAAACTGTTTTTT
TRBV4-3,TRBJ1-6,TRBD1,few,CASSSRTGTNYNSPLHF,TGCGCCAGCAGCTCCCGGACAGGGACTAATTATAATTCACCCCTCCACTTT
TRBV15,TRBJ2-5,TRBD2,-,CATSRAGASGGLVETQYF,TGTGCCACCAGCAGGGCAGGTGCTAGCGGGGGTTTAGTTGAGACCCAGTACTTC
TRBV7-2,TRBJ1-5,-,-,CASSAQGVSNQPQHF,TGTGCCAGCAGCGCGCAGGGAGTTAGCAATCAGCCCCAGCATTTT
TRBV5-4,TRBJ2-3,-,-,CASSWGGDTQYF,TGTGCCAGCAGCTGGGGTGGTGATACGCAGTATTTT
TRBV28,TRBJ2-1,TRBD2,-,CASDPLGAGVDEQFF,TGTGCCAGCGATCCACTGGGAGCGGGAGTTGATGAGCAGTTCTTC
TRBV12-3/TRBV12-4,TRBJ1-1,-,-,CASGWDMNTEAFF,TGTGCCAGCGGTTGGGACATGAACACTGAAGCTTTCTTT
TRBV9,TRBJ2-7,TRBD2,once,CASSPDPGLAGPEQYF,TGTGCCAGCAGCCCGGATCCGGGACTAGCGGGACCAGAGCAGTACTTC
TRBV6-5,TRBJ2-7,-,-,CASSYSIGSEQYF,TGTGCCAGCAGTTACTCGATAGGCAGCGAGCAGTACTTC
TRBV18,TRBJ1-4,-,-,CASSPPGGSEEKLFF,TGTGCCAGCTCACCACCAGGGGGTAGTGAGGAAAAACTGTTTTTT